The next 22 T cell receptor beta chains were all read from a single sample in a study of cytomegalovirus exposure and HLA in healthy donors. Researchers ran the PCR with 60 Vbeta and 13 Jbeta primers. Repertoires were generated with immunoSEQ multiplex PCR, while TCRdb's copy carries only in-frame clones and drops some. The table shows 180,000 or so clones, with about four fifths occurring only once. The sample taken for sequencing was PBMCs. These receptors were collected from a female donor in good health and CMV-seronegative.

The rearrangement links TRBV2 to TRBJ1-1; D ambiguous. This CDR3 spans 13 amino acids. From germline, CDR1 is SNHLY and CDR2 FYNNEI. V gave up 4 bases and J gave up 1 base, with 7 bases separating them. Here the CDR3 reads CASSVKWNTEAFF. DNA for the CDR3: TGTGCCAGCAGTGTAAAATGGAACACTGAAGCTTTCTTT.

The J gene is TRBJ1-2, the V gene TRBV2; D not resolved. Germline values: CDR1 SNHLY, CDR2 FYNNEI. With 8 bases removed from V and 3 bases from J, the gap between germline ends came to 7 bases. There are 11 residues in the CDR3. The CDR3 sequence: CASSGDYGYTF. Written as DNA, the CDR3 is TGTGCCAGCTCCGGGGACTATGGCTACACCTTC.

This chain uses TRBV30 with TRBJ1-1; D is undetermined. The CDR3 covers 12 residues. Trimming removed 3 bases from V and 0 bases from J, with 5 bases in between. In germline, CDR1 is GTSNPN, CDR2 SVGIG (reference sequence). CDR3 sequence reads: CAWSGLNTEAFF. CDR3 DNA sequence: TGTGCCTGGAGCGGGTTGAACACTGAAGCTTTCTTT.

This clone was found once. The chain has TRBV11-3 and TRBJ2-1; a possible D gene is TRBD2 (6 bases). The V gene lost 0 bases and the J gene lost 6 bases, with 9 bases spanning the gap. CDR1 SGHNT and CDR2 YENEEA come from the germline V gene. The CDR3 is 14 amino acids. The CDR3 region is CASSLDRGINEQFF. The CDR3 bases are TGTGCCAGCAGCTTAGACCGGGGGATCAATGAGCAGTTCTTC.

This clone has just a few counts. The chain combines TRBV6-4 with TRBJ1-2, with D possibly being TRBD1 (6 bases). The CDR3 runs 11 residues. V dropped 2 bases and J dropped 8 bases, with 6 bases sitting between them. Germline V gene data show CDR1 as MRHNA and CDR2 as SNTAGT. The DNA of the CDR3 is TGTGCCAGCAGTGACGGGGGCGGCTACACCTTC. Its protein product is CASSDGGGYTF.

The table lists this clone with a count of one. At one end, the junction sequence differs from germline, possibly due to a read error. The chain joins TRBV19 to TRBJ2-7; no clear D gene. The CDR3 extends over 12 amino acids. From germline, CDR1 is LNHDA and CDR2 SQIVND (reference sequence). Here the CDR3 DNA reads TGTGCCAGTAGTATGGTAAGAGGAGTCTCGCACTTC. Its protein is CASSMVRGVSHF.

The genes are TRBV28 and TRBJ2-7, with 7 bases that match TRBD2. V lost 5 bases, J lost 2 bases, and 9 bases stayed unmatched. The CDR3 loop spans 15 amino acids. CDR1 and CDR2 from the germline V gene are MDHEN and SYDVKM. The CDR3 bases are TGTGCCAGCAGTCCAGCCGGGACTATGGCCTACGAGCAGTACTTC. This codes for CASSPAGTMAYEQYF. Full variable domain (missing parts from reference TRBV28 and TRBJ2-7): DVKVTQSSRYLVKRTGEKVFLECVQDMDHENMFWYRQDPGLGLRLIYFSYDVKMKEKGDIPEGYSVSREKKERFSLILESASTNQTSMYLCASSPAGTMAYEQYFGPGTRLTVT.

The chain employs TRBV5-1 and TRBJ2-6; the match to TRBD1 covers 7 bases. The germline gives CDR1 SGHRS, CDR2 YFSETQ. The CDR3 is made up of 19 amino acids. J gave up 1 base and V 0 bases, and 10 bases lay outside the gene matches. CDR3 sequence reads: CASSLAPTGFPSGANVLTF. CDR3 nucleotides: TGCGCCAGCAGCTTGGCCCCGACAGGGTTCCCTTCTGGGGCCAACGTCCTGACTTTC.

This clone was counted between two and nine times. CDR3 DNA: TGTGCCAGCGTCGGCGGGAGGGCCTTAGATACGCAGTATTTT. Protein product: CASVGGRALDTQYF. This chain links TRBV7-9 with TRBJ2-3; 9 positions agree with TRBD2. The CDR3 is 14 residues long. Germline assignment: CDR1 SEHNR and CDR2 FQNEAQ (reference sequence). After removal of 8 bases from V and 5 bases from J, the junction contained 8 bases not matched to a gene.

The rearrangement links TRBV5-1 to TRBJ2-7; TRBD2 matches 9 bases. After removal of 0 bases from V and 4 bases from J, the junction contained 5 bases not matched to a gene. In germline, CDR1 is SGHRS, CDR2 YFSETQ. The CDR3 covers 15 residues. The CDR3 DNA follows: TGCGCCAGCAGCTTGGATAGCGGGAGATGGTACGAGCAGTACTTC. Translating it yields CASSLDSGRWYEQYF. Based on the CDR3 plus reference TRBV5-1 and TRBJ2-7, the full variable domain is KAGVTQTPRYLIKTRGQQVTLSCSPISGHRSVSWYQQTPGQGLQFLFEYFSETQRNKGNFPGRFSGRQFSNSRSEMNVSTLELGDSALYLCASSLDSGRWYEQYFGPGTRLTVT.

This clone was picked up one time. V gene TRBV6-6 combines with J gene TRBJ1-1; 10 bases map to TRBD1. The V segment lost 7 bases and the J segment 9 bases; nucleotides outside the gene matches: 5. The CDR3 sequence is 12 residues long. Germline lookup yields CDR1 MNHNY and CDR2 SVGAGI (reference sequence). CDR3 DNA sequence: TGTGCCAGCACTGGACAGGGGGACCAAGCTTTCTTT. Residues: CASTGQGDQAFF.

The V gene is TRBV4-3, the J gene TRBJ2-7; 9 bases align to TRBD2. This CDR3 region has 15 residues. V lost 3 bases, J lost 4 bases, and 7 bases stayed unmatched. Germline CDR1 is LGHNA and CDR2 is YSLEER. The CDR3 loop reads CASSHQTSGVYEQYF. CDR3 sequence (DNA): TGCGCCAGCAGCCACCAGACTAGCGGTGTGTACGAGCAGTACTTC.

The V gene is TRBV2, the J gene TRBJ2-7; 8 bases agree with TRBD2. The germline V gene has CDR1 SNHLY and CDR2 FYNNEI. The CDR3 contains 16 residues. With 3 bases clipped from V and 5 bases from J, the junction kept 12 bases outside the gene matches. For the CDR3, the DNA is TGTGCCAGCAGTGATATCGAGCGGACTAGCAGCCACGAGCAGTACTTC. This gives the protein CASSDIERTSSHEQYF.

The chain carries TRBV30 and TRBJ2-3; 9 bases align to TRBD1. This CDR3 region has 12 residues. The germline gives CDR1 GTSNPN, CDR2 SVGIG (reference sequence). J gave up 4 bases and V 8 bases, and 4 bases lay outside the gene matches. In DNA, the CDR3 is TGTGCCCGGGGACAGGGCCCAGATACGCAGTATTTT. The encoded protein is CARGQGPDTQYF. The variable domain in full, completed from reference TRBV30 and TRBJ2-3, reads SQTIHQWPATLVQPVGSPLSLECTVEGTSNPNLYWYRQAAGRGLQLLFYSVGIGQISSEVPQNLSASRPQDRQFILSSKKLLLSDSGFYLCARGQGPDTQYFGPGTRLTVL.

The table lists this clone with a few counts. V usage is TRBV6-1 and J usage is TRBJ1-2; 7 nucleotides align to TRBD1. J was trimmed by 3 bases and V by 1 base; bases with no gene match: 5. From germline, CDR1 is MNHNS and CDR2 SASEGT. The CDR3 is 15 residues long. The CDR3 reads CASSEGQGVDYGYTF. CDR3 bases: TGTGCCAGCAGTGAAGGACAGGGAGTGGACTATGGCTACACCTTC.

The chain employs TRBV6-1 and TRBJ2-7; maybe TRBD2 (6 bases). Germline loops: CDR1 MNHNS, CDR2 SASEGT. The CDR3 consists of 14 residues. V lost 0 bases and J 3 bases, leaving 9 bases between the germline ends. The CDR3: CASSEALGGYEQYF. For the CDR3, the DNA is TGTGCCAGCAGTGAAGCGCTCGGGGGCTACGAGCAGTACTTC.

The chain carries TRBV7-9 and TRBJ1-2; D is possibly TRBD1 (6 bases). Germline CDR1 and CDR2: SEHNR and FQNEAQ (reference sequence). The CDR3 has 15 amino acids. Trimming took 1 base from V and 1 from J, leaving 10 bases between them. The CDR3 protein is CASSLDLQGNYGYTF. The CDR3 nucleotides read TGTGCCAGCAGCTTAGACTTACAGGGTAACTATGGCTACACCTTC.

This chain uses TRBV19 with TRBJ2-1, with D tentatively TRBD1 (6 bases). Trimming cost V 9 bases and J 8 bases, with 23 bases left between them. Germline V gene data show CDR1 as LNHDA and CDR2 as SQIVND (reference sequence). The CDR3 sequence is 15 residues long. CDR3 sequence: CASSRTDPGSYEQFF. CDR3 DNA: TGTGCCAGCAGCCGGACAGACCCAGGTTCCTATGAGCAGTTCTTC.

The V gene is TRBV27, the J gene TRBJ2-3; D unresolved. The CDR3 has 12 amino acids. From germline, CDR1 is MNHEY and CDR2 SMNVEV (reference sequence). V was shortened by 6 bases and J by 1 base, with 5 bases between the two germline ends. The DNA of the CDR3 is TGTGCCAGCAGCCGGGGCACAGATACGCAGTATTTT. It is translated as CASSRGTDTQYF.

The chain couples TRBV27 to TRBJ2-1; D is perhaps TRBD2 (6 bases). CDR3 length: 16 amino acids. Germline V gene sequence: CDR1 MNHEY, CDR2 SMNVEV (reference sequence). Trimming shortened V by 3 bases and J by 7 bases, and 19 bases separated the two germline ends. The CDR3 sequence: CASSFSYSGAGNEQFF. The CDR3 DNA reads TGTGCCAGCAGTTTCTCATATAGCGGCGCGGGGAATGAGCAGTTCTTC.

This clone was counted only a few times. The rearrangement joins TRBV9 to TRBJ2-1, with 15 bases lining up with TRBD2. Per the germline V gene, CDR1 is SGDLS and CDR2 is YYNGEE. V trimming: 4 bases; J trimming: 4 bases; junction bases outside the gene matches: 6. The CDR3 is 17 amino acids. The CDR3 nucleotides read TGTGCCAGCAGCAAGGGACTAGCGGGAGGAATATACAATGAGCAGTTCTTC. This encodes CASSKGLAGGIYNEQFF.

The chain employs TRBV21-1 and TRBJ1-3; the D call in the table, TRBD1, was not verified against the DNA. TRBV21-1 is deemed a pseudogene. The CDR3 totals 16 residues. CDR3 amino acids: CASSKDRGNSGNTIYF. CDR3 sequence (DNA): TGTGCCAGCAGCAAGGACAGGGGAAACTCTGGAAACACCATATATTTT.